This TCR beta chain was profiled in a study of Ad26.COV2.S vaccination and SARS-CoV-2 variants. Study in general: Ad26.COV2.S arm of COV1001 included the donor.

Here immunoSEQ multiplex PCR was the method, and the copy in TCRdb shows in-frame clones only, minus some. The sample includes around 320,000 clones, around 86% seen only once; the top ten take 3.4%. This clone was picked up one time. What it binds is unknown. Treatment indicated: about 20 received Ad26.COV2.S at low or high dose, single or two shots; 5 received placebo; per-sample allocation not given. The study sampled participants on day 63 after the first vaccine or placebo injection. General observations from the study: Vaccinees displayed broader spike-specific TCR repertoires than placebo recipients. Post-vaccination breadth of spike-specific CD8+ and CD4+ T cell responses was reportedly substantial.

The clonotype originates from a person aged 18 to 65 who received the Ad26.COV2.S COVID-19 vaccine or a placebo. Specimen: peripheral blood, collected in a trial of Ad26.COV2.S vaccine versus placebo.

CDR3 sequence: CATSDPSGGHTDTQYF. CDR3 DNA sequence: TGTGCCACCAGTGACCCCAGCGGGGGACACACAGATACGCAGTATTTT. The V call is TRBV24-1, the J call TRBJ2-3, with 8 bases identical to TRBD2. CDR3 length: 16 amino acids. CDR1 is KGHDR and CDR2 is SFDVKD in the germline V gene. Trimming at V came to 4 bases and at J to 2 bases, leaving 7 bases not matched to a gene.